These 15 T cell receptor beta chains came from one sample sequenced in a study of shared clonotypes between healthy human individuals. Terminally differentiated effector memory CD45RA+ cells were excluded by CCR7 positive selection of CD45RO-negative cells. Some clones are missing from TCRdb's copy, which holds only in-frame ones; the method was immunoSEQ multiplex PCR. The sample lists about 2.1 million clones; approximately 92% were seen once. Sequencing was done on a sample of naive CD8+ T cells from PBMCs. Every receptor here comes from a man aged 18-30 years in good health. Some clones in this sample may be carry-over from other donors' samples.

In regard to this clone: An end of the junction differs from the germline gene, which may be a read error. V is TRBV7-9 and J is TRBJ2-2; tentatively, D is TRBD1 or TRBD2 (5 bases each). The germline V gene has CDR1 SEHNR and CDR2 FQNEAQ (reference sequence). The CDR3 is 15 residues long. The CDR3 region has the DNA TGTGCCAGCAGCCCCCAAGGGACGAACGCCGGGGAGCTGTTTTTT. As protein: CASSPQGTNAGELFF.

The CDR3 protein is CASSTGAGANVLTF. CDR3 DNA sequence: TGCGCCAGCAGCACAGGGGCCGGGGCCAACGTCCTGACTTTC. The chain joins TRBV4-1 to TRBJ2-6; 7 bases agree with TRBD1. V trimming: 5 bases; J trimming: 4 bases; junction bases outside the gene matches: 2. This CDR3 region has 14 residues. Per the germline V gene, CDR1 is MGHRA and CDR2 is YSYEKL.

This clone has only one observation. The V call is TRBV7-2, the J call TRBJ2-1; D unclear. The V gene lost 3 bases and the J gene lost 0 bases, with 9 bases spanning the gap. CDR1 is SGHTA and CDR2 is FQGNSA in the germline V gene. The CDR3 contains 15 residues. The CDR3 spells CASSFLPSSYNEQFF. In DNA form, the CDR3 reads TGTGCCAGCAGCTTCCTCCCGAGCTCCTACAATGAGCAGTTCTTC.

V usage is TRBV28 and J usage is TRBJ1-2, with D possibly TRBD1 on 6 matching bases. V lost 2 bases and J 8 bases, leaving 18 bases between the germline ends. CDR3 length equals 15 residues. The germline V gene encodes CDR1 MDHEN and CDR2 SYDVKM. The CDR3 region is CASSLLRDKIFGYTF. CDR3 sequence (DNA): TGTGCCAGCAGTTTACTCAGGGACAAGATATTCGGCTACACCTTC.

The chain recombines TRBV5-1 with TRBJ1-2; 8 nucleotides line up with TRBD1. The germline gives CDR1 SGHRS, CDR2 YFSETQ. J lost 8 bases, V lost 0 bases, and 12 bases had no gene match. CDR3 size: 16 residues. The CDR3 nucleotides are TGCGCCAGCAGCTTGGGCAGGACAGGGAGGATGGACGGCTACACCTTC. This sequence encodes CASSLGRTGRMDGYTF.

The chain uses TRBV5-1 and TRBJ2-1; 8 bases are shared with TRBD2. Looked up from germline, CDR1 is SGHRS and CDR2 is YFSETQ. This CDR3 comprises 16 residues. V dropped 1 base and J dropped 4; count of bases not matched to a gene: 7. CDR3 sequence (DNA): TGCGCCAGCAGCTTGTATCCTAGCGGGTCATACAATGAGCAGTTCTTC. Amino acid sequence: CASSLYPSGSYNEQFF.

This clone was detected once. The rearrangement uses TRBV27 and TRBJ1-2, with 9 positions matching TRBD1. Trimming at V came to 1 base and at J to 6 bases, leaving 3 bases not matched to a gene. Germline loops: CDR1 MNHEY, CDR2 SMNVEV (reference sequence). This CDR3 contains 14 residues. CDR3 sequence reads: CASSLLGQGDGYTF. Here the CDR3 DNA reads TGTGCCAGCAGTTTATTGGGACAGGGCGATGGCTACACCTTC.

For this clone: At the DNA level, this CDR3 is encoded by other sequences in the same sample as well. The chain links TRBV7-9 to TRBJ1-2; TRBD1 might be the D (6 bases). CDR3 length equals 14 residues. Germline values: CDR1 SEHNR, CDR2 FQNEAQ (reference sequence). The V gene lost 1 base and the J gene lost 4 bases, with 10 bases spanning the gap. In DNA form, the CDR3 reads TGTGCCAGCAGCTTAGGGACAGTCATCTATGGCTACACCTTC. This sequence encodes CASSLGTVIYGYTF.

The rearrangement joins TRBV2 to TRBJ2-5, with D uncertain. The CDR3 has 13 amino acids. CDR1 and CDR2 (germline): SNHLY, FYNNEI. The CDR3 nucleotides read TGTGCTGTGGCTACAGAACCAAGGGAGACCCAGTACTTC. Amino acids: CAVATEPRETQYF.

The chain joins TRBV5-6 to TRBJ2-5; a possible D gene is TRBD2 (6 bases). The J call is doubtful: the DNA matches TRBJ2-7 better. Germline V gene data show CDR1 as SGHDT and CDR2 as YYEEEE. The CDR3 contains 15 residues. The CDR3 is CASSAFGRGAYEQYF. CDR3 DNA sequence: TGTGCCAGCAGCGCGTTCGGGCGGGGCGCCTACGAGCAGTACTTC.

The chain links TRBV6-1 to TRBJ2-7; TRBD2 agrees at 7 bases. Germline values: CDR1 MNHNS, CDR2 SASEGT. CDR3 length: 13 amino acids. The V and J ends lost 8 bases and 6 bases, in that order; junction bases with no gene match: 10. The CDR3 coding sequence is TGTGCCAGCTATTGGGGGGAGGGATCCGAGCAGTACTTC. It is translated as CASYWGEGSEQYF.

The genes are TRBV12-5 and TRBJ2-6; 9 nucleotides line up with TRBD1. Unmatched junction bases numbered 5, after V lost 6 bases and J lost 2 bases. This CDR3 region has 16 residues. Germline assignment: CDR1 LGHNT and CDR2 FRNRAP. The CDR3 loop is CASGPGQGAGANVLTF. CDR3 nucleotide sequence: TGTGCTAGTGGACCGGGACAGGGAGCTGGGGCCAACGTCCTGACTTTC.

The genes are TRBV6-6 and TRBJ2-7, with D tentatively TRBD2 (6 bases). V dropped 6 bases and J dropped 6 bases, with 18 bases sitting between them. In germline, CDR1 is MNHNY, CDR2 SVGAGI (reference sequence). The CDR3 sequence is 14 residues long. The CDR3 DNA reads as TGTGCCAGCAGGGAGGAGGGGCTGGGCGCCGAGCAGTACTTC. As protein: CASREEGLGAEQYF.

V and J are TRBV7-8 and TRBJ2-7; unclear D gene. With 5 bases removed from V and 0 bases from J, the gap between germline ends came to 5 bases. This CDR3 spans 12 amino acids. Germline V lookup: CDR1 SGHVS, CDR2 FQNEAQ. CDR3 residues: CASSPHSYEQYF. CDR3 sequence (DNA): TGTGCCAGCAGCCCCCACTCCTACGAGCAGTACTTC. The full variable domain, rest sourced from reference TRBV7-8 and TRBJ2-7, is GAGVSQSPRYKVAKRGQDVALRCDPISGHVSLFWYQQALGQGPEFLTYFQNEAQLDKSGLPSDRFFAERPEGSVSTLKIQRTQQEDSAVYLCASSPHSYEQYFGPGTRLTVT.

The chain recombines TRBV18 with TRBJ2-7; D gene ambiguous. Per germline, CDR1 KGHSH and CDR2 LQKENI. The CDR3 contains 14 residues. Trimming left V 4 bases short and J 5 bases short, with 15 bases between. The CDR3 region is CASSQAPPGHEQYF. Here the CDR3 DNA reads TGTGCCAGCTCACAGGCCCCACCGGGCCACGAGCAGTACTTC.